A selection of T cell receptor beta chains follows, all from one sample in a study of CD8 T cells in ankylosing spondylitis. TCRdb recomputed calls from the 5' RACE reads with MiXCR, one row per CDR3 protein. The sample lists about 400,000 distinct CDR3 sequences, 20% to 25% seen once, with around 17% in the top ten. Sequencing was performed on blood, either unsorted or a sorted T cell fraction (not recorded which). The receptors were sampled from a male donor with ankylosing spondylitis. Both conserved end residues are part of each CDR3. D genes are given only for firm matches. Clone size is given for some rows only: seen once, a few or many times, or a class if the clone is expanded.

TRBV7-2	-	-	TRBJ2-7	TGTGCCAGCAGCCCCGTTAGGGGAAATACGTACGAGCAGTACTTC	CASSPVRGNTYEQYF
TRBV4-1	-	-	TRBJ1-2	TGCGCCAGCAGCCAACCGGGGGACCGACAGCAGTTTGGCTACACCTTC	CASSQPGDRQQFGYTF
TRBV29-1	many	TRBD2	TRBJ2-7	TGCAGCGTTGGCAGGGGGGCTAGCGGGAGGAGCTCCTACGAGCAGTACTTC	CSVGRGASGRSSYEQYF
TRBV11-2	many	-	TRBJ2-2	TGTGCCAGCAGCCCCAATTCAGAGAACACCGGGGAGCTGTTTTTT	CASSPNSENTGELFF
TRBV29-1	few	-	TRBJ2-2	TGCAGCGTTAGGGCTCGGTTTACCGGGGAGCTGTTTTTT	CSVRARFTGELFF
TRBV30	many	-	TRBJ1-2	TGTGCCTGGAGTGTACAGGGACTACACTATGGCTACACCTTC	CAWSVQGLHYGYTF
TRBV20-1	few	-	TRBJ1-1	TGCAGTGCAGCCCCCCCGGGCAGGAACACTGAAGCTTTCTTT	CSAAPPGRNTEAFF
TRBV7-2	few	TRBD1	TRBJ1-4	TGTGCCAGCAGCTTAGTAGGGACAGGACTTGAAAAACTGTTTTTT	CASSLVGTGLEKLFF
TRBV18	few	TRBD1	TRBJ1-1	TGTGCCAGCTCACCACGGGACAGGTTGAACACTGAAGCTTTCTTT	CASSPRDRLNTEAFF
TRBV12-3/TRBV12-4	-	-	TRBJ1-1	TGTGCCATCAGGGATTTAGGCACTGAAGCTTTCTTT	CAIRDLGTEAFF
TRBV20-1	-	TRBD2	TRBJ2-7	TGCAGTGCCCTAGCGGGACAAGGTGTACGCGAGCAGTACTTC	CSALAGQGVREQYF
TRBV12-3/TRBV12-4	few	-	TRBJ1-1	TGTGCCAGCCGAGGACTTCCGAACACTGAAGCTTTCTTT	CASRGLPNTEAFF
TRBV19	-	-	TRBJ2-7	TGTGCCAGTAGTACGGACAGCCTGGTCTACGAGCAGTACTTC	CASSTDSLVYEQYF
TRBV14	-	TRBD2	TRBJ2-7	TGTGCCAGCAGCCAGGGGACTATCGCCTACGAGCAGTACTTC	CASSQGTIAYEQYF
TRBV7-3	-	-	TRBJ1-1	TGTGCCAGCAGCTCCCAACAGGGTGCTGAAGCTTTCTTT	CASSSQQGAEAFF
TRBV12-3/TRBV12-4	few	-	TRBJ1-3	TGTGCCAGCAGGTCCGGGGGGGACACCATATATTTT	CASRSGGDTIYF
TRBV2	few	TRBD2	TRBJ2-1	TGTGCCAGCACCCGACTAGCGTCAGGGAATGAGCAGTTCTTC	CASTRLASGNEQFF
TRBV5-1	-	-	TRBJ1-1	TGCGCCAGCAGCTTGCGCGCAGGGGAAGGCACTGAAGCTTTCTTT	CASSLRAGEGTEAFF
TRBV12-3/TRBV12-4	many	-	TRBJ1-1	TGTGCCAGCAGTCCGGAGAATCTTCAGAACACTGAAGCTTTCTTT	CASSPENLQNTEAFF
TRBV19	-	-	TRBJ1-4	TGTGCCAGTTCCGACAGCGGTAATGAAAAACTGTTTTTT	CASSDSGNEKLFF
TRBV20-1	-	-	TRBJ2-3	TGCAGTGCTCATCCCCCTGGCTCCACGCAGTATTTT	CSAHPPGSTQYF
TRBV20-1	-	-	TRBJ2-1	TGCAGTGCTAGCGCCATTCGAGGGGGGTCCTACAATGAGCAGTTCTTC	CSASAIRGGSYNEQFF
TRBV5-1	few	-	TRBJ2-5	TGCGCCAGCAGCTTGTTGGGTTCCTTCACAGAGACCCAGTACTTC	CASSLLGSFTETQYF
TRBV5-1	-	TRBD2	TRBJ2-1	TGCGCCAGCAGCTTGCCTAGCGGGAGTGAGCAGTTCTTC	CASSLPSGSEQFF
TRBV2	few	TRBD1	TRBJ2-3	TGTGCCAGCACCAAACAGGGGGCGGGTGATACGCAGTATTTT	CASTKQGAGDTQYF
TRBV20-1	-	-	TRBJ2-5	TGCAGTGCTAGAACTGATCTAGCAAGAGAGACCCAGTACTTC	CSARTDLARETQYF
TRBV20-1	-	TRBD1	TRBJ2-7	TGCAGTGCTAGAGATGGGCAGGGGGATATCGAGCAGTACTTC	CSARDGQGDIEQYF
TRBV6-5	once	-	TRBJ2-5	TGTGCCAGCAGTTACTCGAACCGTTATGAGACCCAGTACTTC	CASSYSNRYETQYF
TRBV29-1	few	-	TRBJ1-1	TGCAGCGTTGAAGATCACGGAAACACTGAAGCTTTCTTT	CSVEDHGNTEAFF
TRBV10-3	few	-	TRBJ2-5	TGTGCCATCAGTGTCGTGGGAGAGACCCAGTACTTC	CAISVVGETQYF
TRBV29-1	many	TRBD2	TRBJ2-3	TGCAGCGTTGAACTAGCGGGAGGGCCTGTTGATACGCAGTATTTT	CSVELAGGPVDTQYF
TRBV6-1	few	-	TRBJ1-1	TGTGCCAGCAGCCCCGCGGGCAGCACTGAAGCTTTCTTT	CASSPAGSTEAFF
TRBV12-3/TRBV12-4	-	TRBD2	TRBJ2-1	TGTGCCAGCAAAGGGGGTAGCGGGAGATCTGAGCAGTTCTTC	CASKGGSGRSEQFF
TRBV11-1	-	-	TRBJ2-3	TGTGCCAGCAGCTTAGGTCGAACTACGACAGATACGCAGTATTTT	CASSLGRTTTDTQYF
TRBV2	-	-	TRBJ1-4	TGTGCCAGCAGTGAAGCACAGTGGAGTGAAAAACTGTTTTTT	CASSEAQWSEKLFF
TRBV11-1	many	-	TRBJ2-1	TGTGCCAGCAGCTTAGCAGGGAATACCCTATACAATGAGCAGTTCTTC	CASSLAGNTLYNEQFF
TRBV6-4	many	-	TRBJ1-2	TGTGCCAGCAGTGCCGAGGCTACATTGGGAGGCTACACCTTC	CASSAEATLGGYTF
TRBV2	-	-	TRBJ1-1	TGTGCCAGCAGTCGGACGGCACTCACGGCTGAAGCTTTCTTT	CASSRTALTAEAFF